Listed below are T cell receptor beta chains from one sample, sequenced in a study of tissue T cells after allogeneic stem cell transplantation. Assay used: immunoSEQ multiplex PCR; TCRdb lists only in-frame clones, some missing. Of fewer than 2,000 clones in the sample, roughly four fifths were seen once. This specimen consisted of esophagus tissue, obtained at autopsy. The receptors shown here come from a woman aged 18 to 55 with breast cancer. Each CDR3 is given with its conserved first and last residue. A D gene is named only where the DNA matches it firmly. Some rows mark clone size as missing; the rest say once, few, many or name a class of expanded clone.

v_call,d_call,clone_size,j_call,cdr3_aa,cdr3_nt
TRBV7-2,TRBD1,once,TRBJ2-7,CASSSGTGDGYEQYF,TGTGCCAGCAGCTCAGGGACAGGGGATGGCTACGAGCAGTACTTC
TRBV7-9,-,-,TRBJ2-7,CASSLVISHEQYF,TGTGCCAGCAGCCTAGTCATCAGCCACGAGCAGTACTTC
TRBV29-1,-,few,TRBJ2-5,CSVEPGPIQETQYF,TGCAGCGTTGAACCAGGGCCTATCCAAGAGACCCAGTACTTC
TRBV6-5,-,-,TRBJ2-3,CASKGSGTDTQYF,TGTGCCAGCAAGGGTAGCGGCACAGATACGCAGTATTTT
TRBV9,-,-,TRBJ2-5,CASSAPGEETQYF,TGTGCCAGCAGCGCTCCCGGAGAAGAGACCCAGTACTTC
TRBV11-2,-,few,TRBJ2-3,CASSLLGGTDTQYF,TGTGCCAGCAGCTTACTGGGCGGGACAGATACGCAGTATTTT
TRBV7-8,-,-,TRBJ1-3,CASSLARVGGNTIYF,TGTGCCAGCAGCTTAGCTCGTGTAGGCGGAAACACCATATATTTT
TRBV6-5,-,-,TRBJ2-5,CASSYSEWRETQYF,TGTGCCAGCAGTTACTCGGAATGGCGGGAGACCCAGTACTTC
TRBV11-1,-,large,TRBJ2-3,CASSPPGATDTQYF,TGTGCCAGCAGCCCCCCAGGGGCCACAGATACGCAGTATTTT
TRBV4-2,TRBD2,-,TRBJ2-3,CASSQEPSGRASDTQYF,TGTGCCAGCAGCCAAGAACCCAGCGGGAGGGCCTCAGATACGCAGTATTTT